Listed below are T cell receptor beta chains from one sample, sequenced in a study of cytotoxic CD8 clonotypes in ibrutinib-treated CLL. Here immunoSEQ multiplex PCR was the method, and the copy in TCRdb shows in-frame clones only, minus some. The table records more than 300,000 clones, just under 80% of them present only once. Source: PBMCs, taken before ibrutinib treatment. The source of these receptors is a human donor with chronic lymphocytic leukemia. Each CDR3 is given with its conserved first and last residue. D genes are given only for firm matches. Only part of the rows carry a size: once, few, many, or a class if the clone is expanded.

V	J	D	size	DNA	CDR3
TRBV30	TRBJ1-5	.	.	TGTGCCTGGTATCACCGAACCGAGTATCAGCCCCAGCATTTT	CAWYHRTEYQPQHF
TRBV25-1	TRBJ1-4	TRBD1	.	TGTGCCAGCAGTGGTTCCAGGGGGAATGAAAAACTGTTTTTT	CASSGSRGNEKLFF
TRBV19	TRBJ2-1	.	once	TGTGCCAGTAGTATATTTGCGGGGCCATCCTACAATGAGCAGTTCTTC	CASSIFAGPSYNEQFF
TRBV7-9	TRBJ2-3	TRBD2	.	TGTGCCAGCAGCCCATGGACTAGCGAGAGTCGCACAGATACGCAGTATTTT	CASSPWTSESRTDTQYF
TRBV18	TRBJ1-4	.	once	TGTGCCAGCTCACCAAGCGGGAATGAAAAACTGTTTTTT	CASSPSGNEKLFF
TRBV14	TRBJ2-7	.	.	TGTGCCAGCAGCCCTACCCGTCCCTACGAGCAGTACTTC	CASSPTRPYEQYF
TRBV6-5	TRBJ1-5	.	.	TGTGCCAGCAGTTACTCGTCGACCGATCAGCCCCAGCATTTT	CASSYSSTDQPQHF
TRBV20-1	TRBJ1-4	.	.	TGCAGCGCGGCGGAGAATGAAAAACTGTTTTTT	CSAAENEKLFF
TRBV10-3	TRBJ2-6	.	.	TGTGCCATCGGAAAGCCTAGCTCTGGGGCCAACGTCCTGACTTTC	CAIGKPSSGANVLTF
TRBV29-1	TRBJ1-1	.	.	TGCAGCGTTGAGGAGGGAAGCACTGAAGCTTTCTTT	CSVEEGSTEAFF
TRBV2	TRBJ2-7	.	.	TGTGCCAGCAGGGGTACCGGGACTTTAAGCTACGAGCAGTACTTC	CASRGTGTLSYEQYF
TRBV2	TRBJ2-5	TRBD1	.	TGTGCCAGCACAAAAACAGGGGGCGAAGAGACCCAGTACTTC	CASTKTGGEETQYF
TRBV10-3	TRBJ2-5	.	.	TGTGCCATCAGTAAGCCGGGGGGCCTTGAGTACTTC	CAISKPGGLEYF
TRBV5-1	TRBJ2-7	TRBD2	.	TGCGCCAGCAGCAAGACGACTAGCGGGTCCTACGAGCAGTACTTC	CASSKTTSGSYEQYF
TRBV5-1	TRBJ2-1	.	.	TGCGCCAGCAGCCAGACAGGAGGCCAATCCTACAATGAGCAGTTCTTC	CASSQTGGQSYNEQFF